The rows below give T cell receptor beta chains drawn from one sample of a study of T cell changes during pregnancy in multiple sclerosis. Sequencing was performed with immunoSEQ multiplex PCR; in TCRdb, only in-frame clones are kept and a portion is missing. The sample has more than 75,000 clones; around 93% are singletons. The sequences come from peripheral blood, collected in the first trimester of pregnancy. These receptors came from a female donor with multiple sclerosis, enrolled in a pregnancy study. Both conserved end residues are trimmed from each CDR3. Each record gives: J gene, V gene, CDR3 protein.

>TRBJ2-7|TRBV30
AWSVRSPGEQY
>TRBJ1-2|TRBV5-5
ASSYTGTANYGYT
>TRBJ2-7|TRBV19
ASKRGYEQY
>TRBJ2-6|TRBV6-1
ASLEGANVLT
>TRBJ2-5|TRBV10-1
ASSDNQETQY
>TRBJ2-1|TRBV6-5
ASSLAGVDYNEQF
>TRBJ1-2|TRBV5-1
ASSPGTGRYGYT
>TRBJ2-5|TRBV15
ATSRDTSGRTYQETQY
>TRBJ2-7|TRBV10-2
ASSWVGSGSPEQY
>TRBJ2-1|TRBV19
ASSIAGGLLNEQF
>TRBJ2-6|TRBV18
ASSPLPQSGANVLT
>TRBJ2-7|TRBV28
ASSFRGSRSSYEQY
>TRBJ2-3|TRBV6-5
ASSWGGGSTDTQY
>TRBJ1-1|TRBV6-1
ASSDKQGATEAF
>TRBJ1-1|TRBV4-2
ASSPLPGQKNTEAF
>TRBJ1-2|TRBV4-2
ASSQDSTPGGNYGYT
>TRBJ1-5|TRBV29-1
SFLLTGSLPQH
>TRBJ1-1|TRBV5-4
ATAGTGVRNTEAF
>TRBJ2-7|TRBV19
ASSSPDRGHYEQY
>TRBJ2-2|TRBV19
ASSITGGNGELF
>.|TRBV4-1
ASSQDLSEQY
>TRBJ2-1|TRBV6-5
ASSSLAIGGRNEQF
>TRBJ2-7|TRBV18
ASSRGQGASFEQY
>TRBJ1-2|TRBV14
ASSQGGEGINYGYT
>TRBJ1-4|TRBV18
ASRDRETKLF
>TRBJ1-6|TRBV7-9
ASSLQADHNSPLH
>TRBJ2-5|TRBV2
ASSEVGGMTQY